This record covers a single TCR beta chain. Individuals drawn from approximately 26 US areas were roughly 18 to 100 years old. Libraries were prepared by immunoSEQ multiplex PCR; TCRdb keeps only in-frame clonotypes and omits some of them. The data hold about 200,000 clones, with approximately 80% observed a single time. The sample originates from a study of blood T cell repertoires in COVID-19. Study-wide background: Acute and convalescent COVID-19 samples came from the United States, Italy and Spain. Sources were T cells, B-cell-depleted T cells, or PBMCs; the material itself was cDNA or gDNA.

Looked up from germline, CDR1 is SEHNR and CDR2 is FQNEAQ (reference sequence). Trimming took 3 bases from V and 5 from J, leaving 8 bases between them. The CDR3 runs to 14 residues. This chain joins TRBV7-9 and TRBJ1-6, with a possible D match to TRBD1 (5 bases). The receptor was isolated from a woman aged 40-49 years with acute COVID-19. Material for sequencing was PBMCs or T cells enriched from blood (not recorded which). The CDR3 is CASSFGGNNSPLHF. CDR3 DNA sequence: TGTGCCAGCAGCTTTGGGGGGAATAATTCACCCCTCCACTTT.